What follows are 10 T cell receptor beta chains derived from one specimen sequenced in a study of blood T cell repertoires in COVID-19. Repertoires were generated with immunoSEQ multiplex PCR, while TCRdb's copy carries only in-frame clones and drops some. The table has 100,000 to 120,000 clones, about three quarters seen once. The material sequenced was peripheral blood. The receptors were gathered from a woman older than 75 with active or convalescent COVID-19.

V and J are TRBV12-3 or TRBV12-4 and TRBJ2-3; the D gene is possibly TRBD2 (6 bases). V was clipped by 8 bases and J by 1 base, with 10 bases between them. This CDR3 comprises 13 residues. This chain's CDR3 is CASREQGTDTQYF. As DNA, the CDR3 is TGTGCCAGCCGGGAGCAGGGCACAGATACGCAGTATTTT.

The chain carries TRBV21-1 and TRBJ2-1; TRBD2, the table's D call, lacks a check against the DNA. TRBV21-1 is labeled a pseudogene. This CDR3 has 17 residues. The CDR3 region has the DNA TGTGCCAGCAACGGTCCCCCCCAGCGGGAGGGCCTCTATGAGCAGTTCTTC. Its translation: CASNGPPQREGLYEQFF.

The rearrangement joins TRBV18 to TRBJ2-1; 9 positions match TRBD2. This CDR3 region has 15 residues. CDR1 is KGHSH, CDR2 LQKENI, per germline. V lost 0 bases to trimming and J lost 7 bases; unmatched junction nucleotides: 4. The CDR3 region is CASSPPSGRKNEQFF. The CDR3 DNA reads TGTGCCAGCTCACCACCCAGCGGGAGGAAGAATGAGCAGTTCTTC.

This chain joins TRBV5-1 and TRBJ2-7; possibly TRBD2 for D (5 bases). Germline V CDR1 and CDR2: SGHRS, YFSETQ. The CDR3 contains 14 residues. Trimming took off 0 bases at V and 2 bases at J, with 9 bases between the two ends. This CDR3 is CASSLVLAAYEQYF. DNA for the CDR3: TGCGCCAGCAGCTTGGTTCTAGCTGCCTACGAGCAGTACTTC. Supplemented by reference TRBV5-1 and TRBJ2-7, the full variable domain reads KAGVTQTPRYLIKTRGQQVTLSCSPISGHRSVSWYQQTPGQGLQFLFEYFSETQRNKGNFPGRFSGRQFSNSRSEMNVSTLELGDSALYLCASSLVLAAYEQYFGPGTRLTVT.

V is TRBV7-8 and J is TRBJ2-7; D may be TRBD2 (5 bases). This CDR3 contains 13 residues. Looked up from germline, CDR1 is SGHVS and CDR2 is FQNEAQ. The germline V and J ends were trimmed by 1 base and 5 bases, with 9 bases remaining between them. CDR3 DNA sequence: TGTGCCAGCAGCTTAGGAGGGATTGACGAGCAGTACTTC. The encoded protein is CASSLGGIDEQYF.

The V call is TRBV18, the J call TRBJ2-7; 7 nucleotides line up with TRBD2. Unmatched junction bases numbered 7, after V lost 5 bases and J lost 6 bases. Germline loops: CDR1 KGHSH, CDR2 LQKENI. The CDR3 spans 13 residues. CDR3 nucleotide sequence: TGTGCCAGCTCATTAGCGGGTAAAGGCGAGCAGTACTTC. This codes for CASSLAGKGEQYF.

This clone was seen a handful of times. This chain joins TRBV7-2 and TRBJ2-5, with TRBD1 identical over 7 bases. This CDR3 is built from 15 residues. CDR1 is SGHTA and CDR2 is FQGNSA in the germline V gene. Trimming at V came to 5 bases and at J to 0 bases, leaving 6 bases not matched to a gene. The CDR3 sequence is CASSAGTVYQETQYF. The CDR3 DNA reads TGTGCCAGCAGCGCCGGGACAGTGTACCAAGAGACCCAGTACTTC.

The rearrangement joins TRBV5-8 to TRBJ2-1; 8 nucleotides line up with TRBD2. V was pared by 10 bases and J by 4 bases, with 16 bases of the junction left unmatched. This CDR3 region has 16 residues. Germline CDR1 reads SGHTS; CDR2 reads YDEGEE. Here the CDR3 DNA reads TGTGCCCTCATTTCAGCGGGAGAGAGTATATACAATGAGCAGTTCTTC. Its translation: CALISAGESIYNEQFF.

The V gene is TRBV7-8, the J gene TRBJ2-2, with 9 bases matching TRBD2. The CDR3 extends over 16 amino acids. Germline assignment: CDR1 SGHVS and CDR2 FQNEAQ. J was trimmed by 5 bases and V by 1 base; bases with no gene match: 5. CDR3 coding DNA: TGTGCCAGCAGCTTAGGTCGCGGGAGGGGTACCGGGGAGCTGTTTTTT. This encodes CASSLGRGRGTGELFF.

The chain is built from TRBV20-1 and TRBJ1-1; 7 bases match TRBD1. This CDR3 spans 11 amino acids. Trimming cost V 7 bases and J 1 base; bases outside gene matches: 0. The V gene's germline CDR1 is DFQATT and CDR2 SNEGSKA (reference sequence). The CDR3 reads CSGTGNTEAFF. Written as DNA, the CDR3 is TGCAGTGGGACAGGGAACACTGAAGCTTTCTTT.